This passage covers 13 T cell receptor beta chains from one sample sequenced in a study of blood T cell repertoires in COVID-19. The method was immunoSEQ multiplex PCR; TCRdb's version includes in-frame clones alone and lacks a portion of them. The repertoire consists of more than 95,000 clones, with over 75% occurring once and the leading ten covering 17%. Sequenced sample: peripheral blood. Receptors originate from a man aged 25 to 45 with COVID-19, enrolled during active disease.

The gene calls are TRBV2 and TRBJ2-2, with 7 bases matching TRBD1. Germline V gives CDR1 SNHLY, CDR2 FYNNEI. Germline trimming cut 5 bases from V and 6 bases from J; bases unmatched to any gene: 9. The CDR3 sequence is 15 residues long. CDR3 in DNA: TGTGCCAGCAGTCCGGGACAGATAGCCCCCGGGGAGCTGTTTTTT. This translates into CASSPGQIAPGELFF.

V is TRBV19 and J is TRBJ1-2; 7 bases match TRBD1. Germline V gene lookup returns CDR1 LNHDA and CDR2 SQIVND (reference sequence). The CDR3 extends over 17 amino acids. V trimming: 5 bases; J trimming: 1 base; junction bases outside the gene matches: 13. The CDR3 DNA reads as TGTGCCAGTAGTTTCTGGACAGGCCCCCGCGGTAACTATGGCTACACCTTC. Translated: CASSFWTGPRGNYGYTF.

This clone appeared once. CDR3 bases: TGTGCCAGTAGTTTCCTAGCTAACTATGGCTACACCTTC. Translating it yields CASSFLANYGYTF. This chain uses TRBV19 with TRBJ1-2; D is ambiguous. The germline CDR1 and CDR2 sequences are LNHDA and SQIVND (reference sequence). The CDR3 is 13 amino acids. The ends were cut back, 5 bases at V and 0 bases at J, with 7 bases in the middle.

V gene TRBV29-1 combines with J gene TRBJ2-7, with D perhaps TRBD1 (6 bases). Germline loops: CDR1 SQVTM, CDR2 ANQGSEA. V lost 6 bases and J 6 bases, leaving 21 bases between the germline ends. The CDR3 consists of 14 residues. The CDR3: CSVYPQGPIGEQYF. DNA for the CDR3: TGCAGCGTCTATCCACAGGGTCCGATTGGCGAGCAGTACTTC.

This sequence joins TRBV28 and TRBJ2-1, with unresolved D. V shed 5 bases and J shed 2 bases, with 13 bases lying between them. In germline, CDR1 is MDHEN, CDR2 SYDVKM. This CDR3 comprises 15 residues. The CDR3 nucleotides read TGTGCCAGCAGTCCCAGTGATTTGGCCTACAATGAGCAGTTCTTC. It encodes CASSPSDLAYNEQFF.

The J gene is TRBJ1-2, the V gene TRBV28, with TRBD1 matching 9 bases. V lost 3 bases, J lost 3 bases, and 2 bases stayed unmatched. Germline V gene data show CDR1 as MDHEN and CDR2 as SYDVKM. The CDR3 is 14 amino acids. The CDR3 bases are TGTGCCAGCAGTTTGGGGACAGGGTACTATGGCTACACCTTC. This encodes CASSLGTGYYGYTF.

This chain connects TRBV25-1 to TRBJ2-7, with D possibly matching TRBD2 (5 bases). Germline assignment: CDR1 MGHDK and CDR2 SYGVNS. The V end lost 3 bases, the J end lost 2 bases, and 11 bases lay between the germline ends. The CDR3 runs 14 residues. CDR3 DNA sequence: TGTGCCAGCAGTGAGAGGGCGCAAACCTACGAGCAGTACTTC. Translating it yields CASSERAQTYEQYF.

The CDR3 loop reads CAWSVPVGQGNQPQHF. CDR3 nucleotide sequence: TGTGCCTGGAGTGTACCTGTGGGACAGGGCAATCAGCCCCAGCATTTT. V is TRBV30 and J is TRBJ1-5, with TRBD1 matching over 8 bases. This CDR3 spans 16 amino acids. J gave up 2 bases and V 0 bases, and 6 bases lay outside the gene matches. Per germline, CDR1 GTSNPN and CDR2 SVGIG (reference sequence).

This chain joins TRBV7-9 and TRBJ1-2; 7 nucleotides align to TRBD1. The CDR3 length is 14 residues. Germline-derived CDR1 and CDR2 are SEHNR and FQNEAQ (reference sequence). Trimming removed 6 bases from V and 3 bases from J; junction bases left unmatched: 7. The CDR3 here is CASSRQGEDYGYTF. In DNA, the CDR3 is TGTGCCAGCAGTCGACAGGGAGAGGACTATGGCTACACCTTC.

The chain is built from TRBV11-2 and TRBJ2-7; 10 bases align to TRBD2. V lost 4 bases and J lost 4; bases outside the gene matches: 16. The CDR3 has 18 residues. The germline CDR1 and CDR2 sequences are SGHAT and FQNNGV. CDR3 bases: TGTGCCAGCAGCTACTACGAGGGTCTAGCGGGAGTGGGGTACGAGCAGTACTTC. This codes for CASSYYEGLAGVGYEQYF. The entire variable domain, with the rest obtained from reference TRBV11-2 and TRBJ2-7, is as follows: EAGVAQSPRYKIIEKRQSVAFWCNPISGHATLYWYQQILGQGPKLLIQFQNNGVVDDSQLPKDRFSAERLKGVDSTLKIQPAKLEDSAVYLCASSYYEGLAGVGYEQYFGPGTRLTVT.

The chain couples TRBV6-5 to TRBJ2-5; TRBD1 is a possible D gene (5 bases). This CDR3 has 12 amino acids. Germline CDR1 and CDR2: MNHEY and SVGAGI. V was pared by 6 bases and J by 4 bases, with 9 bases between. CDR3 nucleotides: TGTGCCAGCAGCTCCAGGGTAGAGACCCAGTACTTC. Its translation is CASSSRVETQYF.

The V call is TRBV5-4, the J call TRBJ1-2; D is possibly TRBD1 (5 bases). The germline CDR1 and CDR2 sequences are SGHNT and YYREEE (reference sequence). Trimming stripped 1 base from V and 4 bases from J, with 11 bases between. This CDR3 is 14 amino acids long. The chain's CDR3 is CASSLKGGVYGYTF. The CDR3 nucleotides read TGTGCCAGCAGCTTGAAAGGAGGGGTCTATGGCTACACCTTC. Using reference TRBV5-4 and TRBJ1-2 for the parts outside the CDR3, the full variable domain is ETGVTQSPTHLIKTRGQQVTLRCSSQSGHNTVSWYQQALGQGPQFIFQYYREEENGRGNFPPRFSGLQFPNYSSELNVNALELDDSALYLCASSLKGGVYGYTFGSGTRLTVV.

The rearrangement uses TRBV4-3 and TRBJ2-5; 13 bases are a match to TRBD2. V trimming: 1 base; J trimming: 0 bases; junction bases outside the gene matches: 8. Germline V gene data show CDR1 as LGHNA and CDR2 as YSLEER. This CDR3 spans 19 amino acids. As DNA, the CDR3 is TGCGCCAGCAGCCAAGCACTAGCGGGGGGGCAGGGGTACCAAGAGACCCAGTACTTC. Translating gives CASSQALAGGQGYQETQYF.